This passage covers 4 T cell receptor beta chains from one sample sequenced in a study of regulatory T cells in long-lasting Graves disease. Assembly of TCR beta libraries relied on iRepertoire HTBI primers together with Arm-PCR of CDR3 regions. TCRdb called the multiplex PCR reads again in MiXCR, with one record for every CDR3 protein. The profile shows roughly 400,000 distinct CDR3 sequences, 21% of them singletons. This sample's time point: persistent/refractory GD, antithyroid drugs over 5 years with positive TRAb. PBMC-derived RNA was used for the TCR library. The sample consisted of peripheral blood mononuclear cells (PBMCs), taken when the disease was refractory, from a patient treated with antithyroid drugs. These receptors were collected from a female donor with Graves disease.

This clonotype was recorded once. A read error may explain this, as a much larger clone is one base away. The V gene is TRBV20-1, the J gene TRBJ2-7, with D tentatively TRBD2 (6 bases). CDR3 length: 14 amino acids. Trimming stripped 2 bases from V and 2 bases from J, with 13 bases between. Germline V gene lookup returns CDR1 DFQATT and CDR2 SNEGSKA (reference sequence). This CDR3 reads CSARFEDYPYEQYF. For the CDR3, the DNA is TGCAGTGCTAGATTTGAGGACTACCCCTACGAGCAGTACTTC.

There are a few counts of this clonotype. The chain couples TRBV28 to TRBJ2-7; D is unclear. Trimming shortened V by 2 bases and J by 4 bases, and 12 bases separated the two germline ends. The CDR3 has 14 residues. Germline-derived CDR1 and CDR2 are MDHEN and SYDVKM. CDR3 region: CASSLPASYYEQYF. The CDR3 nucleotides are TGTGCCAGCAGTTTACCCGCGTCTTATTACGAGCAGTACTTC.

V gene TRBV11-2 combines with J gene TRBJ2-7, with D maybe TRBD1 (5 bases). The CDR3 length is 11 residues. The ends were cut back, 5 bases at V and 13 bases at J, with 15 bases in the middle. The germline gives CDR1 SGHAT, CDR2 FQNNGV. The CDR3 sequence is CASSRGQEQYF. CDR3 bases: TGTGCCAGCAGCAGGGGCCAGGAACAATACTTC. The whole variable domain, filled in from reference TRBV11-2 and TRBJ2-7, reads EAGVAQSPRYKIIEKRQSVAFWCNPISGHATLYWYQQILGQGPKLLIQFQNNGVVDDSQLPKDRFSAERLKGVDSTLKIQPAKLEDSAVYLCASSRGQEQYFGPGTRLTVT.

This clonotype has just a few counts. This sequence joins TRBV6-1 and TRBJ2-3; TRBD2 matches 12 bases. Germline values: CDR1 MNHNS, CDR2 SASEGT. Trimming cost V 5 bases and J 4 bases; bases outside gene matches: 7. The CDR3 is made up of 16 amino acids. The CDR3 DNA reads as TGTGCCAGCAGTCCTTGGACTAGCGGGATCGCAGATACGCAGTATTTT. Protein product: CASSPWTSGIADTQYF.